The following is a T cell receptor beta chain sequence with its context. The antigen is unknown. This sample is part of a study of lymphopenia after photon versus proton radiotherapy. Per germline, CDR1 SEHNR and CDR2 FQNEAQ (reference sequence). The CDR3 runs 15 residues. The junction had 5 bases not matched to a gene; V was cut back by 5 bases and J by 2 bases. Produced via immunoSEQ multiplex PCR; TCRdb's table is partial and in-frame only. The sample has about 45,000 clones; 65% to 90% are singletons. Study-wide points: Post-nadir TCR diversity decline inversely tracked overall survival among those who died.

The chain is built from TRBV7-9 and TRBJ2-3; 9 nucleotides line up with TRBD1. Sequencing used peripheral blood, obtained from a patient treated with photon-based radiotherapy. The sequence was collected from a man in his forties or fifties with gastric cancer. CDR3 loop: CASSPTGGNTDTQYF. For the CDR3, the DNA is TGTGCCAGCAGCCCGACAGGGGGAAACACAGATACGCAGTATTTT. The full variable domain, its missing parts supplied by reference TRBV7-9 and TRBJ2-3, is DTGVSQNPRHKITKRGQNVTFRCDPISEHNRLYWYRQTLGQGPEFLTYFQNEAQLEKSRLLSDRFSAERPKGSFSTLEIQRTEQGDSAMYLCASSPTGGNTDTQYFGPGTRLTVL.